A single sample gave rise to the 30 T cell receptor beta chains below, sequenced in a study of graft-versus-host responses after intestinal transplantation. Clones were sequenced by immunoSEQ multiplex PCR, and TCRdb holds only the in-frame ones, with some missing. The sample has some 45,000 clones; roughly 91% are singletons. Sample: PBMCs, taken 524 days after transplant. These receptors were obtained from a human patient who received an intestinal transplant, so some T cells may come from the graft donor.

This clone was found once. The genes are TRBV4-2 and TRBJ1-1; unclear D gene. CDR1 and CDR2 from the germline V gene are LGHNA and YNFKEQ. The CDR3 totals 13 residues. The V end was cut by 1 base, the J end by 5 bases, with 8 bases between. This CDR3 reads CASSQAFGTEAFF. The CDR3 bases are TGTGCCAGCAGCCAAGCTTTCGGAACTGAAGCTTTCTTT.

V and J are TRBV11-1 and TRBJ2-4, with 7 bases fitting TRBD2. Unmatched junction bases numbered 6, after V lost 1 base and J lost 0 bases. Germline CDR1 and CDR2: SGHAT and FQDESV (reference sequence). CDR3 length equals 17 residues. The CDR3 DNA reads TGTGCCAGCAGCTTAGGAAAAGCGGGGCTAGCCAAAAACATTCAGTACTTC. This encodes CASSLGKAGLAKNIQYF.

The V call is TRBV5-6, the J call TRBJ1-2; D is unresolved. Germline CDR1 SGHDT, CDR2 YYEEEE. The CDR3 is 14 amino acids. Trimming removed 4 bases at V and 5 bases at J, with 15 bases between. The CDR3 DNA reads as TGTGCCAGCAGCCCGGAGGGTAGGCTATATGGCTACACCTTC. Its protein product is CASSPEGRLYGYTF.

The chain has TRBV6-6 and TRBJ2-7; D unresolved. V lost 0 bases, J lost 2 bases, and 11 bases lay in between. The germline V gene encodes CDR1 MNHNY and CDR2 SVGAGI (reference sequence). This CDR3 contains 15 residues. CDR3 coding DNA: TGTGCCAGCAGTTACTCGGCTAGTATCACCTACGAGCAGTACTTC. Its protein product is CASSYSASITYEQYF.

Here the CDR3 reads CASSPAGGTNEKLFF. CDR3 sequence (DNA): TGTGCCAGCTCACCCGCAGGGGGGACTAATGAAAAACTGTTTTTT. This chain joins TRBV18 and TRBJ1-4, with 7 bases aligning to TRBD1. The CDR3 runs to 15 residues. Germline V gene sequence: CDR1 KGHSH, CDR2 LQKENI. The V and J ends lost 3 bases and 2 bases, in that order; junction bases with no gene match: 3.

This clone is a singleton in its sample. This chain uses TRBV7-2 with TRBJ2-5; the match to TRBD1 covers 7 bases. The V gene end was trimmed by 1 base and the J gene end by 4 bases; junction bases not matched to a gene: 9. The CDR3 spans 16 residues. Germline V gene lookup returns CDR1 SGHTA and CDR2 FQGNSA. In DNA, the CDR3 is TGTGCCAGCAGCTTAGATCTCAGGGGGAATGCAGAGACCCAGTACTTC. As protein: CASSLDLRGNAETQYF.

This clone was picked up one time. The chain couples TRBV28 to TRBJ1-5; TRBD1 agrees at 7 bases. The CDR3 spans 14 residues. V gave up 5 bases and J gave up 3 bases; unmatched junction bases: 4. Germline lookup yields CDR1 MDHEN and CDR2 SYDVKM. The CDR3 is CASSIGQVNQPQHF. CDR3 DNA sequence: TGTGCCAGCAGTATAGGACAGGTCAATCAGCCCCAGCATTTT.

The genes are TRBV11-2 and TRBJ2-2; a weak D match, TRBD2 (6 bases). Between the trimmed V and J ends, which lost 3 bases and 6 bases, there was a span of 14 bases. Germline V CDR1 and CDR2: SGHAT, FQNNGV. The CDR3 runs 15 residues. The CDR3 is CASSFTGEGPGELFF. The CDR3 DNA reads TGTGCCAGCAGCTTTACGGGAGAAGGACCCGGGGAGCTGTTTTTT. The full variable domain, completed using reference TRBV11-2 and TRBJ2-2, is EAGVAQSPRYKIIEKRQSVAFWCNPISGHATLYWYQQILGQGPKLLIQFQNNGVVDDSQLPKDRFSAERLKGVDSTLKIQPAKLEDSAVYLCASSFTGEGPGELFFGEGSRLTVL.

The rearrangement joins TRBV6-1 to TRBJ2-5; 8 bases align to TRBD2. Germline lookup yields CDR1 MNHNS and CDR2 SASEGT. The V gene end was trimmed by 1 base and the J gene end by 2 bases; junction bases not matched to a gene: 3. CDR3 size: 15 residues. DNA for the CDR3: TGTGCCAGCAGTGAAGTGGGCGGGAGGCAAGAGACCCAGTACTTC. It is translated as CASSEVGGRQETQYF.

The chain recombines TRBV5-1 with TRBJ2-1; 9 bases map to TRBD2. Germline loops: CDR1 SGHRS, CDR2 YFSETQ. The CDR3 length is 16 residues. Unmatched junction bases numbered 4, after V lost 3 bases and J lost 0 bases. The DNA for the CDR3 is TGCGCCAGCAGCTACCATAGCGGGAGCTCCTACAATGAGCAGTTCTTC. Protein product: CASSYHSGSSYNEQFF.

The V call is TRBV6-5, the J call TRBJ2-3; D might be TRBD2 (5 bases). CDR1 is MNHEY, CDR2 SVGAGI, per germline. This CDR3 is 14 amino acids long. The ends were cut back, 2 bases at V and 4 bases at J, with 10 bases in the middle. The CDR3: CASSYLGAADTQYF. The CDR3 DNA reads TGTGCCAGCAGTTACCTGGGAGCCGCAGATACGCAGTATTTT.

The chain uses TRBV19 and TRBJ2-3, with D unclear. This CDR3 is built from 12 residues. V was clipped by 7 bases and J by 1 base, with 6 bases between them. Per germline, CDR1 LNHDA and CDR2 SQIVND (reference sequence). In DNA, the CDR3 is TGTGCCAGTATGGGCGGCACAGATACGCAGTATTTT. This sequence encodes CASMGGTDTQYF.

The chain uses TRBV15 and TRBJ2-5; D is undetermined. V was cut by 0 bases and J by 5 bases, with 10 bases left in between. There are 14 residues in the CDR3. CDR1 is LNHNV and CDR2 is YYDKDF in the germline V gene (reference sequence). CDR3 nucleotides: TGTGCCACCAGCAGAGAGGGCCCGAGGGAGACCCAGTACTTC. Translation: CATSREGPRETQYF.

On this clone: At one boundary the junction diverges from the germline segment, which might be a read error. The chain joins TRBV30 to TRBJ2-1; maybe TRBD2 (7 bases). The CDR3 loop spans 13 amino acids. From germline, CDR1 is GTSNPN and CDR2 SVGIG (reference sequence). As DNA, the CDR3 is TGTGCCTGGATTCTAAATGGGGGCGGGAGAAGTCTCTTC. Translating gives CAWILNGGGRSLF.

The rearrangement links TRBV10-3 to TRBJ2-5; no clear D. Per germline, CDR1 ENHRY and CDR2 SYGVKD. The ends were cut back, 3 bases at V and 5 bases at J, with 19 bases in the middle. The CDR3 is 16 amino acids. CDR3 bases: TGTGCCATCAGTGAACCGGATCTGAACCTGGGCGAGACCCAGTACTTC. Translated, it gives CAISEPDLNLGETQYF.

The chain links TRBV15 to TRBJ2-5; D not resolved. There are 14 residues in the CDR3. CDR1 LNHNV and CDR2 YYDKDF come from the germline V gene (reference sequence). V was cut by 0 bases and J by 2 bases, with 7 bases left in between. The CDR3 DNA is TGTGCCACCAGCAGAGATTTAGGTCAAGAGACCCAGTACTTC. Its translation: CATSRDLGQETQYF.

The CDR3 DNA is TGTGCCAGCGGACTAGGAATTAGCAATCAGCCCCAGCATTTT. Its protein product is CASGLGISNQPQHF. This sequence joins TRBV27 and TRBJ1-5, with D hard to call. The length of the CDR3 is 14 residues. Germline V CDR1 and CDR2: MNHEY, SMNVEV (reference sequence). Trimming shortened V by 8 bases and J by 0 bases, and 11 bases separated the two germline ends.

This chain uses TRBV5-6 with TRBJ1-5, with D unresolved. Germline V gives CDR1 SGHDT, CDR2 YYEEEE. V was cut by 4 bases and J by 4 bases, with 9 bases left in between. The CDR3 consists of 13 residues. CDR3 DNA sequence: TGTGCCAGCAGCCTCGGTCGAAATCAGCCCCAGCATTTT. Amino acids: CASSLGRNQPQHF.

The sample holds a few counts of this clone. V and J are TRBV5-5 and TRBJ2-6; D might be TRBD1 or TRBD2, each matching 5 bases. Looked up from germline, CDR1 is SGHKS and CDR2 is YYEKEE (reference sequence). The CDR3 has 14 amino acids. V was cut by 4 bases and J by 1 base, with 6 bases left in between. The CDR3 DNA reads TGTGCCAGCAGCGAGGGGTCTGGGGCCAACGTCCTGACTTTC. Translation gives CASSEGSGANVLTF.

The V call is TRBV13, the J call TRBJ1-1; the match to TRBD1 covers 7 bases. Germline V gives CDR1 PRHDT, CDR2 FYEKMQ (reference sequence). V lost 5 bases and J lost 5; bases outside the gene matches: 8. The CDR3 contains 14 residues. CDR3 nucleotides: TGTGCCAGCAGCGTCCCAGGGACAGAGACTGAAGCTTTCTTT. It yields the protein CASSVPGTETEAFF.

This clone was seen a single time. This chain uses TRBV4-2 with TRBJ1-5; D is undetermined. The CDR3 contains 14 residues. V was trimmed by 0 bases and J by 1 base, leaving 4 bases between them. Germline V gives CDR1 LGHNA, CDR2 YNFKEQ. For the CDR3, the DNA is TGTGCCAGCAGCCAAGATAGCAGCAATCAGCCCCAGCATTTT. It translates to CASSQDSSNQPQHF.

The chain combines TRBV20-1 with TRBJ1-3; no clear D. The CDR3 runs to 11 residues. Germline V gene lookup returns CDR1 DFQATT and CDR2 SNEGSKA (reference sequence). The V end lost 5 bases, the J end lost 4 bases, and 6 bases lay between the germline ends. The CDR3 nucleotides are TGCAGTGCTCAAACAGGAAACACCATATATTTT. This sequence encodes CSAQTGNTIYF.

The CDR3: CASSQDASGIYEQYF. CDR3 bases: TGCGCCAGCAGCCAAGATGCTAGCGGGATATACGAGCAGTACTTC. The chain uses TRBV4-3 and TRBJ2-7; 9 nucleotides line up with TRBD2. This CDR3 has 15 amino acids. Per germline, CDR1 LGHNA and CDR2 YSLEER. J was trimmed by 4 bases and V by 0 bases; bases with no gene match: 4.

This clone has only one observation. J is TRBJ2-5 and V is TRBV29-1; D is undetermined. Per germline, CDR1 SQVTM and CDR2 ANQGSEA. V lost 4 bases and J 3 bases, leaving 3 bases between the germline ends. The CDR3 length is 10 residues. For the CDR3, the DNA is TGCAGCGTTGTAGAAGAGACCCAGTACTTC. Its protein product is CSVVEETQYF.

The chain couples TRBV30 to TRBJ1-2, with 7 bases matching TRBD1. CDR1 is GTSNPN and CDR2 is SVGIG in the germline V gene (reference sequence). With 0 bases clipped from V and 3 bases from J, the junction kept 4 bases outside the gene matches. This CDR3 has 14 amino acids. CDR3 residues: CAWSVGGADYGYTF. The CDR3 nucleotides are TGTGCCTGGAGTGTAGGGGGCGCGGACTATGGCTACACCTTC. Full variable domain (outside the CDR3, taken from reference TRBV30 and TRBJ1-2): SQTIHQWPATLVQPVGSPLSLECTVEGTSNPNLYWYRQAAGRGLQLLFYSVGIGQISSEVPQNLSASRPQDRQFILSSKKLLLSDSGFYLCAWSVGGADYGYTFGSGTRLTVV.

The rearrangement links TRBV10-2 to TRBJ2-2; D not certain. CDR1 WSHSY and CDR2 SAAADI come from the germline V gene. The CDR3 consists of 13 residues. Deletions cut 5 bases from V and 5 bases from J, with 9 bases between. The CDR3 here is CASSPSGTGELFF. The CDR3 DNA sequence: TGCGCCAGCAGTCCCTCTGGGACCGGGGAGCTGTTTTTT.

The chain couples TRBV4-3 to TRBJ2-7; 8 nucleotides agree with TRBD2. Per germline, CDR1 LGHNA and CDR2 YSLEER. V lost 4 bases, J lost 2 bases, and 7 bases stayed unmatched. This CDR3 comprises 15 residues. CDR3: CASSRRAGVPYEQYF. The CDR3 nucleotides are TGCGCCAGCAGCCGACGAGCGGGAGTACCCTACGAGCAGTACTTC.

The V gene is TRBV2, the J gene TRBJ2-6; no clear D gene. V was clipped by 7 bases and J by 0 bases, with 13 bases between them. Per the germline V gene, CDR1 is SNHLY and CDR2 is FYNNEI. The CDR3 extends over 16 amino acids. This CDR3 reads CASNEFGYSGANVLTF. The CDR3 bases are TGTGCCAGCAATGAGTTCGGATACTCTGGGGCCAACGTCCTGACTTTC.

CDR3: CASSIDRDTSTDTQYF. The CDR3 DNA reads as TGTGCCAGTAGTATAGACCGGGACACTAGCACAGATACGCAGTATTTT. This chain links TRBV19 with TRBJ2-3, with a tentative D call TRBD1 (6 bases). CDR3 length equals 16 residues. Germline V CDR1 and CDR2: LNHDA, SQIVND (reference sequence). Trimming pared 0 bases from V and 0 bases from J, leaving 10 bases between.

The chain recombines TRBV18 with TRBJ1-2; no definite D call. The germline CDR1 and CDR2 sequences are KGHSH and LQKENI. V was cut by 2 bases and J by 4 bases, with 14 bases left in between. The CDR3 extends over 15 amino acids. In nucleotides, the CDR3 is TGTGCCAGCTCACCAGAGCCGGGTTGGAGCTATGGCTACACCTTC. It encodes CASSPEPGWSYGYTF.